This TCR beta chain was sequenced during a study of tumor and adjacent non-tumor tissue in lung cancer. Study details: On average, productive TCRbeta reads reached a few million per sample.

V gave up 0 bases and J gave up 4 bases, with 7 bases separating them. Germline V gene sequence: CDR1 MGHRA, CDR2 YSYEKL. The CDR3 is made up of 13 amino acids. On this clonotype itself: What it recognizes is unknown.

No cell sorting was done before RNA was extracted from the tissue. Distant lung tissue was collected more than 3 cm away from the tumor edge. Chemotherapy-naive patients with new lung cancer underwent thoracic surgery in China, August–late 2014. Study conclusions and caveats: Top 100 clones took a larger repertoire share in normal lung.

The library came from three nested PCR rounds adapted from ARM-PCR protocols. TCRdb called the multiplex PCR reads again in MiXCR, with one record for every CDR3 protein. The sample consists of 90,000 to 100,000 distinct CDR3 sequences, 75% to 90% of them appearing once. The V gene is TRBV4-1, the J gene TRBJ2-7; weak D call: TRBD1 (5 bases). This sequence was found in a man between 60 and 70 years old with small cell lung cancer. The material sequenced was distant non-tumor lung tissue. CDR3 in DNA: TGCGCCAGCAGCCAAGACAGGGATTACGAGCAGTACTTC. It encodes CASSQDRDYEQYF.